The present T cell receptor (beta chain) was sequenced within a study of shared clonotypes between healthy human individuals. CD45RO-negative CD8 cells positively selected for CCR7 made up the naive population, which excluded terminally differentiated effector memory CD45RA+ cells. Each of the donors was a healthy adult who was HIV-negative and had not had a recent acute infection or vaccination. The germline CDR1 and CDR2 sequences are SEHNR and FQNEAQ (reference sequence). Trimming cost V 6 bases and J 4 bases; bases outside gene matches: 8. This CDR3 contains 15 residues. The table came from immunoSEQ multiplex PCR; TCRdb's copy has only in-frame clones and leaves some out. The repertoire holds about 1.9 million clones, with around 93% as singletons.

Sequencing was performed on naive CD8+ T cells from PBMCs. This TCR was recovered from a man between 18 and 29 years old in good health. Some clones in this sample may be carry-over from other donors' samples. The chain is built from TRBV7-9 and TRBJ1-2; TRBD1 matches 10 bases. CDR3 DNA sequence: TGTGCCAGCAGTCACGACAGGGGGCAAGTCTATGGCTACACCTTC. Protein sequence: CASSHDRGQVYGYTF.